This T cell receptor beta chain is from a study of cytomegalovirus exposure and HLA in healthy donors. PCR employed 60 Vbeta and 13 Jbeta primers. Clones were sequenced by immunoSEQ multiplex PCR, and TCRdb holds only the in-frame ones, with some missing. Seen here are some 130,000 clones, around 77% observed once, and the top ten hold roughly 2%. General observations from the study: A later analysis reported that several of the most significant clusters appeared to be linked to common viral pathogens, among them Epstein-Barr virus.

This clone was seen more than once but under ten times. Its specificity is unknown. Donors showed nominal health when sampled, although they likely had unrecorded immune exposures. Sample: PBMCs. The receptor was isolated from a man aged 25-45 years in good health and CMV-seronegative.

This chain's CDR3 is CASSRGAVANTGELFF. CDR3 in DNA: TGTGCCAGCAGCCGGGGGGCGGTCGCGAACACCGGGGAGCTGTTTTTT. The chain uses TRBV11-3 and TRBJ2-2; maybe TRBD2 (7 bases). The germline V and J ends were trimmed by 5 bases and 0 bases, with 13 bases remaining between them. CDR1 SGHNT and CDR2 YENEEA come from the germline V gene. CDR3 size: 16 residues.